These 22 T cell receptor beta chains were sequenced from one sample in a study of response to subunit inactivated influenza vaccine. TCRdb used MiXCR to reprocess the RT-PCR reads, holding one entry per CDR3 protein. The table lists about 570,000 distinct CDR3 sequences, 12% of them singletons. The sequenced sample was PBMCs from blood, obtained on the day of vaccination. The receptors originated from a man aged 45-65 years who received an inactivated influenza vaccine.

The chain employs TRBV19 and TRBJ2-2; 13 bases are a match to TRBD2. After removal of 4 bases from V and 7 bases from J, the junction contained 6 bases not matched to a gene. From germline, CDR1 is LNHDA and CDR2 SQIVND (reference sequence). This CDR3 is built from 16 residues. CDR3: CASSTGLAGSLGELFF. CDR3 DNA: TGTGCCAGTAGTACGGGACTAGCGGGGTCTCTCGGGGAGCTGTTTTTT. The whole variable domain, remainder taken from reference TRBV19 and TRBJ2-2, is DGGITQSPKYLFRKEGQNVTLSCEQNLNHDAMYWYRQDPGQGLRLIYYSQIVNDFQKGDIAEGYSVSREKKESFPLTVTSAQKNPTAFYLCASSTGLAGSLGELFFGEGSRLTVL.

In this sample, this clonotype turned up many times. The chain combines TRBV5-1 with TRBJ2-3; 12 bases fit TRBD2. The CDR3 length is 15 residues. Unmatched junction bases numbered 7, after V lost 4 bases and J lost 7 bases. Germline loops: CDR1 SGHRS, CDR2 YFSETQ. For the CDR3, the DNA is TGCGCCAGCAGCCCGACTAGCGGGGGCCCTAATACGCAGTATTTT. Translated: CASSPTSGGPNTQYF.

This clonotype came up a few times. The rearrangement links TRBV12-3 or TRBV12-4 to TRBJ1-2; D uncertain. Trimming removed 3 bases from V and 1 base from J, with 18 bases in between. The CDR3 covers 17 residues. Written as DNA, the CDR3 is TGTGCCAGCAGTTTGGTCCAAACCCGGACTGGTAACTATGGCTACACCTTC. Translated: CASSLVQTRTGNYGYTF.

This clonotype was recorded a few times. The chain is built from TRBV11-1 and TRBJ2-1; possibly TRBD2 for D (5 bases). This CDR3 contains 14 residues. Germline values: CDR1 SGHAT, CDR2 FQDESV (reference sequence). V lost 5 bases to trimming and J lost 0 bases, with 8 bases between them. The CDR3 bases are TGTGCCAGCAGCCGGGGTGACTCCTACAATGAGCAGTTCTTC. Amino acid sequence: CASSRGDSYNEQFF.

Many counts were recorded for this clonotype. The chain combines TRBV20-1 with TRBJ2-3; D may be TRBD2 (6 bases). The CDR3 sequence is 15 residues long. Germline CDR1 reads DFQATT; CDR2 reads SNEGSKA (reference sequence). V lost 6 bases and J 3 bases, leaving 19 bases between the germline ends. DNA for the CDR3: TGCAGTGCCGACGGGGGATGGGGTAAGACAGATACGCAGTATTTT. Translation: CSADGGWGKTDTQYF.

At least ten counts were recorded for this clonotype. This rearrangement joins TRBV5-1 to TRBJ1-1; D ambiguous. There are 16 residues in the CDR3. Germline V lookup: CDR1 SGHRS, CDR2 YFSETQ. V lost 0 bases and J 0 bases, leaving 12 bases between the germline ends. The CDR3 reads CASSLAAGGLNTEAFF. The CDR3 DNA follows: TGCGCCAGCAGCTTGGCGGCTGGTGGGTTGAACACTGAAGCTTTCTTT.

This clonotype was counted between two and nine times. J is TRBJ2-4 and V is TRBV5-1, with a possible D match to TRBD2 (6 bases). The V end lost 0 bases, the J end lost 5 bases, and 12 bases lay between the germline ends. Germline V lookup: CDR1 SGHRS, CDR2 YFSETQ. This CDR3 is 15 amino acids long. The CDR3 nucleotides read TGCGCCAGCAGCTTGGGCCCGGGGGTGCAAAACATTCAGTACTTC. As protein: CASSLGPGVQNIQYF.

In its sample, this clonotype was seen a few times. The gene calls are TRBV6-2 or TRBV6-3 and TRBJ2-1; D perhaps matches TRBD2 (6 bases). Germline lookup yields CDR1 MNHEY and CDR2 SVGEGT. The germline V and J ends were trimmed by 4 bases and 8 bases, with 12 bases remaining between them. The CDR3 loop spans 13 amino acids. Here the CDR3 reads CASSFPGSYEQFF. The CDR3 DNA reads TGTGCCAGCAGTTTCCCCGGGAGTTATGAGCAGTTCTTC.

In regard to this clonotype: A junction end diverges from the germline sequence, so it may reflect a read error. The chain employs TRBV20-1 and TRBJ1-6; D gene unclear. Germline V gene sequence: CDR1 DFQATT, CDR2 SNEGSKA (reference sequence). This CDR3 spans 16 amino acids. CDR3 amino acids: CSARDDMTALNSPLHF. The CDR3, as DNA: TGCAGTGCTCGAGATGATATGACTGCTCTAAATTCACCCCTCCACTTT.

This clonotype was seen ten or more times. This sequence joins TRBV7-9 and TRBJ2-7; 7 positions agree with TRBD2. This CDR3 comprises 14 residues. The germline V gene encodes CDR1 SEHNR and CDR2 FQNEAQ (reference sequence). Losses at the gene ends were 5 bases for V and 3 bases for J; bases not matched to a gene: 7. The CDR3 loop is CASSLGTTIYEQYF. The CDR3 DNA sequence: TGTGCCAGCAGCCTCGGGACTACCATCTACGAGCAGTACTTC.

This clonotype was recorded at least ten times. J is TRBJ2-1 and V is TRBV11-2; TRBD2 might be the D (6 bases). This CDR3 is built from 15 residues. Between the trimmed V and J ends, which lost 5 bases and 2 bases, there was a span of 13 bases. Germline V gives CDR1 SGHAT, CDR2 FQNNGV. The CDR3 region has the DNA TGTGCCAGCAGCAGTCTAGCGCGGGCCTACAATGAGCAGTTCTTC. It is translated as CASSSLARAYNEQFF.

The chain employs TRBV7-9 and TRBJ2-1, with D possibly TRBD1 on 5 matching bases. Germline V gene data show CDR1 as SEHNR and CDR2 as FQNEAQ (reference sequence). The CDR3 loop spans 15 amino acids. Trimming took 2 bases from V and 4 from J, leaving 12 bases between them. CDR3 sequence: CASSLRPGKYNEQFF. CDR3 nucleotide sequence: TGTGCCAGCAGCTTACGTCCAGGGAAGTACAATGAGCAGTTCTTC. The whole variable domain, filled in from reference TRBV7-9 and TRBJ2-1, reads DTGVSQNPRHKITKRGQNVTFRCDPISEHNRLYWYRQTLGQGPEFLTYFQNEAQLEKSRLLSDRFSAERPKGSFSTLEIQRTEQGDSAMYLCASSLRPGKYNEQFFGPGTRLTVL.

The V gene is TRBV5-4, the J gene TRBJ2-7; TRBD1 agrees at 10 bases. V lost 4 bases and J lost 3; bases outside the gene matches: 7. The germline V gene encodes CDR1 SGHNT and CDR2 YYREEE (reference sequence). CDR3 length: 15 amino acids. DNA for the CDR3: TGTGCCAGCAGCGTCACGGGACAGGGGTTCTACGAGCAGTACTTC. Amino acid sequence: CASSVTGQGFYEQYF.

As to this clonotype: This CDR3 is missing its conserved last phenylalanine or tryptophan, likely due to a read error. Because the CDR3's place on the DNA is in doubt, the DNA is left out and the CDR3 is given as listed by TCRdb. V usage is TRBV2 and J usage is TRBJ2-4; the table calls TRBD1, which could not be checked here. The CDR3 comprises 13 residues, both ends counted. The germline V gene has CDR1 SNHLY and CDR2 FYNNEI. This CDR3 reads CASSEAGEAPNWV.

The rearrangement uses TRBV4-2 and TRBJ2-7; the D is unclear. Germline V gene lookup returns CDR1 LGHNA and CDR2 YNFKEQ. This CDR3 comprises 13 residues. Trimming shortened V by 0 bases and J by 5 bases, and 8 bases separated the two germline ends. In DNA, the CDR3 is TGTGCCAGCAGCCAAGATGGTATCCACGAGCAGTACTTC. Its protein is CASSQDGIHEQYF.

The sample holds a few counts of this clonotype. The chain employs TRBV10-3 and TRBJ1-1; no clear D. This CDR3 spans 13 amino acids. V lost 0 bases, J lost 5 bases, and 7 bases lay in between. Germline assignment: CDR1 ENHRY and CDR2 SYGVKD. The CDR3 DNA reads as TGTGCCATCAGTGAGTCGGTATGGACTGAAGCTTTCTTT. This gives the protein CAISESVWTEAFF.

This clonotype was found a few times. The CDR3 nucleotides are TGCAGTGCTAGAGTAGCGGGAGGGTACGAGCAGTACTTC. It yields the protein CSARVAGGYEQYF. This chain joins TRBV20-1 and TRBJ2-7; 11 bases are a match to TRBD2. Germline trimming cut 1 base from V and 4 bases from J; bases unmatched to any gene: 0. The CDR3 is 13 residues long. From germline, CDR1 is DFQATT and CDR2 SNEGSKA (reference sequence).

The rearrangement joins TRBV6-1 to TRBJ2-5, with D perhaps being TRBD1 or TRBD2 (5 bases each). V was clipped by 4 bases and J by 5 bases, with 20 bases between them. The germline gives CDR1 MNHNS, CDR2 SASEGT. The CDR3 has 16 residues. The CDR3 here is CASSVTNRMGRETQYF. CDR3 sequence (DNA): TGTGCCAGCAGTGTAACAAACAGGATGGGACGCGAGACCCAGTACTTC.

This clonotype was seen a handful of times. At one end the junction does not follow the germline gene, possibly because of a read error. The chain recombines TRBV28 with TRBJ1-3, with D maybe TRBD1 (5 bases). CDR1 is MDHEN and CDR2 is SYDVKM in the germline V gene. The CDR3 has 12 amino acids. The CDR3, as DNA: TGTGCCAGCAGTTTGCTAGGACAACGGGTACATTTT. Its protein product is CASSLLGQRVHF. Complete variable domain (other parts from reference TRBV28 and TRBJ1-3): DVKVTQSSRYLVKRTGEKVFLECVQDMDHENMFWYRQDPGLGLRLIYFSYDVKMKEKGDIPEGYSVSREKKERFSLILESASTNQTSMYLCASSLLGQRVHFGEGSWLTVV.

In its sample, this clonotype was seen many times. This sequence joins TRBV28 and TRBJ1-4; 9 bases align to TRBD1. The V segment lost 3 bases and the J segment 2 bases; nucleotides outside the gene matches: 13. Germline CDR1 MDHEN, CDR2 SYDVKM. The CDR3 is made up of 19 amino acids. The DNA for the CDR3 is TGTGCCAGCAGTTTCAAGTGGACAGGGGCACGGTTGACTAATGAAAAACTGTTTTTT. Protein sequence: CASSFKWTGARLTNEKLFF.

This clonotype was seen a handful of times. The chain has TRBV19 and TRBJ2-7; 12 bases are a match to TRBD2. The germline V gene encodes CDR1 LNHDA and CDR2 SQIVND (reference sequence). The V and J ends lost 3 bases and 1 base, in that order; junction bases with no gene match: 13. The CDR3 sequence is 19 residues long. CDR3 sequence: CASSMRFATSGSPSYEQYF. DNA for the CDR3: TGTGCCAGTAGTATGAGGTTTGCGACTAGCGGGAGTCCATCCTACGAGCAGTACTTC. Drawing the rest from reference TRBV19 and TRBJ2-7, the complete variable domain is DGGITQSPKYLFRKEGQNVTLSCEQNLNHDAMYWYRQDPGQGLRLIYYSQIVNDFQKGDIAEGYSVSREKKESFPLTVTSAQKNPTAFYLCASSMRFATSGSPSYEQYFGPGTRLTVT.

This clonotype was found many times. V usage is TRBV6-5 and J usage is TRBJ2-1; 8 positions match TRBD2. CDR3 size: 15 residues. The V gene end was trimmed by 6 bases and the J gene end by 10 bases; junction bases not matched to a gene: 14. CDR1 and CDR2 from the germline V gene are MNHEY and SVGAGI. CDR3 protein: CASSLTALAVGEQFF. For the CDR3, the DNA is TGTGCCAGCAGCTTGACTGCACTAGCGGTCGGAGAGCAGTTCTTC.